The 5 T cell receptor beta chains below come from one sample, sequenced in a study of neurological immune-mediated disorders. Each CDR3 protein is one row after TCRdb ran MiXCR on the 5' RACE reads. The table records 40,000 to 55,000 distinct CDR3 sequences, around a tenth of them present only once. Sequenced input: PBMCs. These TCRs come from a woman aged 35 to 49 with HTLV-1-associated myelopathy (HAM/TSP).

The table lists this clonotype with many counts. The V call is TRBV5-1, the J call TRBJ2-3; D may be TRBD2 (7 bases). The germline V gene encodes CDR1 SGHRS and CDR2 YFSETQ. V lost 2 bases and J lost 0, with 10 bases in between. This CDR3 is built from 15 residues. The CDR3 DNA reads TGCGCCAGCAGCTTCCGGGGGGCAAGCACAGATACGCAGTATTTT. It encodes CASSFRGASTDTQYF.

This clonotype was detected many times. The J gene is TRBJ1-2, the V gene TRBV28; D gene uncertain. V was cut by 10 bases and J by 4 bases, with 16 bases left in between. The CDR3 is 13 amino acids. CDR1 is MDHEN and CDR2 is SYDVKM in the germline V gene. CDR3 bases: TGTGCCACCTCGGACGGACGATTCTATGGCTACACCTTC. It codes for CATSDGRFYGYTF.

In this sample, this clonotype turned up a few times. The J gene is TRBJ1-5, the V gene TRBV4-3; no clear D gene. CDR3 length: 15 residues. CDR1 LGHNA and CDR2 YSLEER come from the germline V gene. Trimming pared 0 bases from V and 0 bases from J, leaving 6 bases between. The CDR3 coding sequence is TGCGCCAGCAGCCAAGAGGACGGTAGCAATCAGCCCCAGCATTTT. As protein: CASSQEDGSNQPQHF.

This clonotype came up once. One end of the junction varies from germline; a read error may be responsible. J is TRBJ2-7 and V is TRBV2; the D call may be TRBD1 or TRBD2 (6 bases each). The CDR3 length is 13 residues. Germline CDR1 SNHLY, CDR2 FYNNEI. CDR3 region: CASRRDTNYVQYF. The CDR3 DNA is TGTGCCAGCAGGCGGGACACAAACTACGTGCAGTACTTC.

This clonotype showed up many times. The V and J genes are TRBV5-1 and TRBJ2-3; D is possibly TRBD2 (6 bases). V was shortened by 1 base and J by 5 bases, with 11 bases between the two germline ends. CDR1 is SGHRS, CDR2 YFSETQ, per germline. There are 14 residues in the CDR3. The CDR3 DNA is TGCGCCAGCAGCTTGCCGGAGGGAAAAGATACGCAGTATTTT. It codes for CASSLPEGKDTQYF.